This T cell receptor beta chain emerged from a study of blood T cell repertoires in COVID-19 (dated by TCRdb to between 2020 and 2021). As for the study more broadly: Samples from collaborators originated in the United States, Italy and Spain and spanned both the acute and convalescent phases of COVID-19. Nearly every sample came with metadata listing a de-identified subject ID, COVID-19 status, age in years and sex. A freely available public database, intended as a resource for researchers studying the immune response to SARS-CoV-2, is where the repertoires were released. The dataset comprised deeply sampled blood TCRbeta repertoires from subjects exposed to, actively infected with, or recovered from COVID-19. The prospective study material was composed of cDNA or gDNA derived from T cells, B-cell-depleted T cells, or PBMCs. Where available, HLA class I and class II types were obtained from metadata supplied by the sample provider rather than from assay-based typing. The samples were drawn from two sources: the first 160 participants of the ongoing ImmuneRACE study, and fewer than 1,500 subjects contributed by 6 global collaborators.

TCRbeta CDR3 regions were amplified from genomic DNA by means of the immunoSEQ Assay, a bias-controlled multiplex PCR. The original pipeline was this. Within the assay, amplification of reference gene primers was used to estimate how many nucleated cells each sample contained. To quantify the absolute abundance of each unique TCRbeta CDR3 rearrangement, sequence reads were collapsed and filtered. For each sample, productive Simpson clonality was calculated by taking the square root of Simpson's diversity index across productive rearrangements. Not all clones reach the TCRdb copy of this immuneACCESS table, which keeps in-frame sequences only. Checked studies attribute under half of the gap to unresolved V genes and leave the rest unexplained. The DNA gave D and trimming, while V, J and clone size come from that table. The sample data list more than 40,000 clones, and approximately 84% of these were observed just once. Under 3% of the sample is in the top ten clones.

The collaborating institutions used their own protocols to collect whole blood in K2EDTA tubes. For TCRbeta analysis, collaborator samples were shipped as frozen whole blood, as isolated PBMCs, or as DNA extracted from either sample type. The V and J ends are trimmed by 1 base and 8 bases, leaving 11 bases between them. The CDR3 has 13 amino acids, counting the end cysteine and phenylalanine. CDR3 DNA is the only sequence kept; it has 39 bases, read in frame from the first base. Based on the germline V gene, the CDR1 and CDR2 sequences are MNHNS and SASEGT. Summary of the overall study and its limitations: The amount of clinical and demographic metadata varied by source and participant and was provided uncurated.

Comments on this clone: Its antigen is currently not known. No clone much larger than this one lies a single base away; base qualities are absent.

The source material was peripheral blood. The V gene is TRBV6-1 and the J gene is TRBJ1-2; the D gene remains uncertain. The TCR comes from a man between 45 and 60 years old with acute or convalescent COVID-19. This receptor carries the CDR3 CASSEVAGGGYTF. The sequenced DNA is TGTGCCAGCAGTGAAGTAGCGGGAGGCGGCTACACCTTC.